This record looks at one T cell receptor beta chain sequence and its context. The sample originates from a study of blood T cell repertoires in COVID-19. Generated by immunoSEQ multiplex PCR, the TCRdb table keeps only in-frame clones and is missing some. The sample holds about 330,000 clones, more than 85% seen once. Between the trimmed V and J ends, which lost 5 bases and 3 bases, there was a span of 11 bases. The CDR3 covers 13 residues. Germline assignment: CDR1 MNHEY and CDR2 SVGAGI. The genes are TRBV6-5 and TRBJ2-7; perhaps TRBD1 as D (5 bases). This TCR derives from a woman aged 30 to 39 who had recovered from COVID-19. Material for sequencing was PBMCs or T cells enriched from blood (not recorded which). Here the CDR3 reads CASSQDTGYEQYF. The CDR3 DNA is TGTGCCAGCAGTCAGGACACGGGCTACGAGCAGTACTTC.